This T cell receptor beta chain was retrieved from a study of regulatory T cells in long-lasting Graves disease. The length of the CDR3 is 14 residues. CDR1 is SGHTA, CDR2 FQGNSA, per germline. V was trimmed by 3 bases and J by 6 bases, leaving 13 bases between them. The table lists this clonotype with many counts. Through Arm-PCR of CDR3 regions and iRepertoire HTBI primers, TCR beta libraries were built. TCRdb re-called the multiplex PCR reads with MiXCR, one entry per CDR3 protein. The sample has about 420,000 distinct CDR3 sequences; 16% are singletons. Time point meaning: newly diagnosed GD, antithyroid drugs for less than 3 months. Making the TCR library involved RNA that had been extracted from PBMCs. These same records also appear under a second study, on T cells in Graves' hyperthyroidism and ophthalmopathy.

The sequenced sample was peripheral blood mononuclear cells (PBMCs), obtained at new diagnosis, from a patient treated with antithyroid drugs. The rearrangement joins TRBV7-2 to TRBJ2-3, with D hard to call. This TCR derives from a woman in her late teens or twenties with Graves disease. CDR3 residues: CASSLQARHDTQYF. CDR3 DNA sequence: TGTGCCAGCAGCTTGCAGGCCCGGCACGATACGCAGTATTTT. The full variable domain, completed using reference TRBV7-2 and TRBJ2-3, is GAGVSQSPSNKVTEKGKDVELRCDPISGHTALYWYRQSLGQGLEFLIYFQGNSAPDKSGLPSDRFSAERTGGSVSTLTIQRTQQEDSAVYLCASSLQARHDTQYFGPGTRLTVL.